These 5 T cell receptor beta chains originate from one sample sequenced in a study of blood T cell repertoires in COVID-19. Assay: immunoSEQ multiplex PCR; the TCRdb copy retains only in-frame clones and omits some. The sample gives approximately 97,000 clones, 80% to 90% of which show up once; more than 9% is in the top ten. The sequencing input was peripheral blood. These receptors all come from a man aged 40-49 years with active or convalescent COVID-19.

For the CDR3, the DNA is TGTGCCAGCTCACCCCCGACAGGGGATGGCTACACCTTC. It specifies CASSPPTGDGYTF. The chain joins TRBV18 to TRBJ1-2; the match to TRBD1 covers 8 bases. The CDR3 is made up of 13 amino acids. The V segment lost 3 bases and the J segment 6 bases; nucleotides outside the gene matches: 3. The germline CDR1 and CDR2 sequences are KGHSH and LQKENI.

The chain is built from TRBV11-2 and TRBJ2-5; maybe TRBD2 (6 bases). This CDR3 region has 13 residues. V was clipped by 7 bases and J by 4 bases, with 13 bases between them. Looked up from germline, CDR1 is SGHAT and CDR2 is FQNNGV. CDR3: CASTLRGRETQYF. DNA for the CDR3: TGTGCCAGCACCCTCCGGGGGAGAGAGACCCAGTACTTC.

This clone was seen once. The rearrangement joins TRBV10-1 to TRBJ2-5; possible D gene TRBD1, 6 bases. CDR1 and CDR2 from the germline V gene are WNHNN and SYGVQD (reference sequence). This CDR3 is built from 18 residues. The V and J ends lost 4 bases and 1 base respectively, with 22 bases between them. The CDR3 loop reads CASSVVGQLIGGQETQYF. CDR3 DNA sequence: TGCGCCAGCAGTGTCGTTGGACAGCTTATAGGAGGCCAAGAGACCCAGTACTTC.

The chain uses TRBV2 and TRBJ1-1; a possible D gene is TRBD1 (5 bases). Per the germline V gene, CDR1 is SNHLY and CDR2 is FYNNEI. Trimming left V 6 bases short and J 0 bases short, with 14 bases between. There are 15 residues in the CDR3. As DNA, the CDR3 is TGTGCCAGCAGGGTTAGGGGTTGGTTGAACACTGAAGCTTTCTTT. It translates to CASRVRGWLNTEAFF.

The chain's CDR3 is CASSPGGFNTEAFF. CDR3 DNA: TGCGCCAGCAGCCCGGGGGGCTTTAACACTGAAGCTTTCTTT. The chain combines TRBV5-1 with TRBJ1-1; TRBD1 might be the D (6 bases). V lost 4 bases, J lost 2 bases, and 12 bases lay in between. CDR1 is SGHRS, CDR2 YFSETQ, per germline. CDR3 length: 14 residues.